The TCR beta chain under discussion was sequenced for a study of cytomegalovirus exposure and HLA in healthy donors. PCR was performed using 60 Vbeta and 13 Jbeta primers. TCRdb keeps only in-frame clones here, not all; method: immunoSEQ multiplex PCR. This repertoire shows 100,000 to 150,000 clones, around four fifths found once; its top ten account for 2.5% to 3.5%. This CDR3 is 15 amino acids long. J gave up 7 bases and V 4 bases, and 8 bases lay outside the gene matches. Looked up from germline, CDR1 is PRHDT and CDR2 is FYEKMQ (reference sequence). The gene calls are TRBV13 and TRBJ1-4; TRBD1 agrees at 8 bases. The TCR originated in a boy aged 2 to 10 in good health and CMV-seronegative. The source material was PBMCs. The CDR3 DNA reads TGTGCCAGCAGCTCCAGGACAGGGTCTTCTGAAAAACTGTTTTTT. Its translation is CASSSRTGSSEKLFF.